This T cell receptor (beta chain) came from a study of blood T cell repertoires in COVID-19. Participant ages covered roughly 18 to 89 years across around 22 US areas. Repertoires were generated with immunoSEQ multiplex PCR, while TCRdb's copy carries only in-frame clones and drops some. This table holds 250,000 or so clones, 80% to 90% found once. The V gene lost 7 bases and the J gene lost 4 bases, with 10 bases spanning the gap. In germline, CDR1 is MNHEY, CDR2 SVGAGI. The CDR3 consists of 12 residues. This TCR was sampled from a man aged 45-65 years who had been exposed to COVID-19. The chain employs TRBV6-5 and TRBJ1-2; D may be TRBD1 (6 bases). The specimen was PBMCs or T cells enriched from blood (not recorded which). Written as DNA, the CDR3 is TGTGCCAGCAACAGGGTGATCTATGGCTACACCTTC. Translated: CASNRVIYGYTF.